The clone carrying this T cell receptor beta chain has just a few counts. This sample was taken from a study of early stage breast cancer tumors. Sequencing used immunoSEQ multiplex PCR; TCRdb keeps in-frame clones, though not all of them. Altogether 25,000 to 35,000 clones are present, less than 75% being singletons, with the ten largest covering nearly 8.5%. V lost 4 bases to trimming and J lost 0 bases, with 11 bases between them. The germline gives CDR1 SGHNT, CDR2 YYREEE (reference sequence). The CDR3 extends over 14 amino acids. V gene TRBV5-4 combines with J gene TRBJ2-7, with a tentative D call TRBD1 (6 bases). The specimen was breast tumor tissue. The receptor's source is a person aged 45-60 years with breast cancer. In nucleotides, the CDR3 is TGTGCCAGCAGCATCCCGGACAGCTCCTACGAGCAGTACTTC. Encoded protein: CASSIPDSSYEQYF.